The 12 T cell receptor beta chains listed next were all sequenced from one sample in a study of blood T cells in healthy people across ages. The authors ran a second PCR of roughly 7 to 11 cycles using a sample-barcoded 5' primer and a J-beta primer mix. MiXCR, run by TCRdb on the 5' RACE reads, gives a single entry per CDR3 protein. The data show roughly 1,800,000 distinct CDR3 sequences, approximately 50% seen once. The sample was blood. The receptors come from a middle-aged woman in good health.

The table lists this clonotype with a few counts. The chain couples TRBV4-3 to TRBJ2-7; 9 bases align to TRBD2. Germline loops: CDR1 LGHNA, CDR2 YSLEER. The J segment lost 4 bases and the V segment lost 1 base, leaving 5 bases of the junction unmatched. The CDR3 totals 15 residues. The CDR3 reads CASSQGGSGGYEQYF. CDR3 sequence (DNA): TGCGCCAGCAGCCAAGGGGGCAGCGGGGGGTACGAGCAGTACTTC.

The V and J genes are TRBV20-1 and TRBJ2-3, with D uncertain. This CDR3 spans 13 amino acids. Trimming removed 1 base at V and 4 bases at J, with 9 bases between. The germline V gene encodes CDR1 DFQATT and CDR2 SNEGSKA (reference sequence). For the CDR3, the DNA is TGCAGTGCTAGAGCCCATACGTCAGATACGCAGTATTTT. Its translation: CSARAHTSDTQYF.

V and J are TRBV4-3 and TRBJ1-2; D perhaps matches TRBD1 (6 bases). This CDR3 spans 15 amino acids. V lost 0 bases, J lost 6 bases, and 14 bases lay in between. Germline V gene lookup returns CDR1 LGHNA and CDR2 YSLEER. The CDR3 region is CASSQERIGGHGYTF. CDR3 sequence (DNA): TGCGCCAGCAGCCAAGAACGGATTGGGGGGCATGGCTACACCTTC.

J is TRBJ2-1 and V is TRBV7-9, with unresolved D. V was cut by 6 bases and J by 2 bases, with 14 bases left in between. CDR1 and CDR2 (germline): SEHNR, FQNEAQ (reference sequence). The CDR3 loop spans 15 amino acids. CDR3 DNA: TGTGCCAGCAGGAGTGGAACGAACCCCTACAATGAGCAGTTCTTC. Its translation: CASRSGTNPYNEQFF.

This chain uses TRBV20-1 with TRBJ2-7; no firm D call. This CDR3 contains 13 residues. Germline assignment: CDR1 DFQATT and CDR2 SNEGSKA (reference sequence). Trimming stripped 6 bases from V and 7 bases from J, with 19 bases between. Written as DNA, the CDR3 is TGCAGTGCCAGCCAACGTGGCCTGTATGAGCAGTACTTC. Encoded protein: CSASQRGLYEQYF.

CDR3 amino acids: CASSFGSWTQYF. As DNA, the CDR3 is TGTGCCAGCAGTTTTGGTTCGTGGACGCAGTATTTT. V gene TRBV28 combines with J gene TRBJ2-3; D is ambiguous. V was shortened by 3 bases and J by 9 bases, with 10 bases between the two germline ends. Germline CDR1 is MDHEN and CDR2 is SYDVKM. This CDR3 region has 12 residues.

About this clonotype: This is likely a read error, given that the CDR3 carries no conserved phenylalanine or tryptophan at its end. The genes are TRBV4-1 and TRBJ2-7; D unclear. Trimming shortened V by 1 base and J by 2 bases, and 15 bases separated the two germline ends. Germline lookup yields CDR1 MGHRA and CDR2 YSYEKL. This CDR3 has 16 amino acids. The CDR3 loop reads CASSQGSVLGAYEQYL. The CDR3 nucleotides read TGCGCCAGCAGCCAAGGTTCCGTCCTTGGCGCCTACGAGCAGTACTTA.

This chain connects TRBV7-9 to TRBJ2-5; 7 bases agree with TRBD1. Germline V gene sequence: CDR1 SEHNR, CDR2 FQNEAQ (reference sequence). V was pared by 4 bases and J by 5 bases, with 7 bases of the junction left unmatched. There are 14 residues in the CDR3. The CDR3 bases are TGTGCCAGCAGCTATGGACAGGCAACGGAGACCCAGTACTTC. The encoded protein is CASSYGQATETQYF.

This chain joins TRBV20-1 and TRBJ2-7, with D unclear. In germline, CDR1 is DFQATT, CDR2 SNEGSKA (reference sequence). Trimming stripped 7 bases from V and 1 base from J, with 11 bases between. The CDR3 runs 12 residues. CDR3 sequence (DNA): TGCAGTGAGTACGAGTTTTCCTACGAGCAGTACTTC. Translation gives CSEYEFSYEQYF.

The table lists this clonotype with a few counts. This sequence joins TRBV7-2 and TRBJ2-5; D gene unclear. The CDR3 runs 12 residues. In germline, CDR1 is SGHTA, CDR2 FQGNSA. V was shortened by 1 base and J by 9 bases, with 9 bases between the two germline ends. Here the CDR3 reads CASSLDRAAQYF. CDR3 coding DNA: TGTGCCAGCAGCTTAGATCGGGCCGCCCAGTACTTC.

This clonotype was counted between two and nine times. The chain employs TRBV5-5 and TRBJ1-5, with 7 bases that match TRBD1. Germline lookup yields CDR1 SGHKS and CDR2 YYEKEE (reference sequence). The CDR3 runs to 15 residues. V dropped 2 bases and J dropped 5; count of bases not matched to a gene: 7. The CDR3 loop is CASSFQGQVYQPQHF. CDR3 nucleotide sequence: TGTGCCAGCAGCTTTCAAGGACAGGTTTATCAGCCCCAGCATTTT.

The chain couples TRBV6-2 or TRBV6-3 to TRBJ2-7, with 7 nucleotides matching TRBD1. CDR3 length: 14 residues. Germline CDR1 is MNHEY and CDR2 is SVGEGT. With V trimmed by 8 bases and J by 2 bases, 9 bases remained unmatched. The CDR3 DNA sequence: TGTGCCAGCGGTTTCGGGACAGAGGCCTACGAGCAGTACTTC. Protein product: CASGFGTEAYEQYF.